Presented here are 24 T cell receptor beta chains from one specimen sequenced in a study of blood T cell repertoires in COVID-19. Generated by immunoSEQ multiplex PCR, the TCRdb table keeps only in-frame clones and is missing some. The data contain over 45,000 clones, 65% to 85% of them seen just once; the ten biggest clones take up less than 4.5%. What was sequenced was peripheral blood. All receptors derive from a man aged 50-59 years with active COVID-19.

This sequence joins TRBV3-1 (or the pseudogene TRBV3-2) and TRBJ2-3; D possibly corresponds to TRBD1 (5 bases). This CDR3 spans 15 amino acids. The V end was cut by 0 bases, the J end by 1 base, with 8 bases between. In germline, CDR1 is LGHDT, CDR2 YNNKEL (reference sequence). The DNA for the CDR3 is TGTGCCAGCAGCCAAGAGTGGGGCCGCACAGATACGCAGTATTTT. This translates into CASSQEWGRTDTQYF.

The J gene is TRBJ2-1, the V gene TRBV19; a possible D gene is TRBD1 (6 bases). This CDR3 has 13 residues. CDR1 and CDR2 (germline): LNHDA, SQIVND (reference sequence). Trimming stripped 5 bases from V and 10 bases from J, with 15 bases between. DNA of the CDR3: TGTGCCAGTAGTGGCCAGGGGATAGGGGAGCAGTTCTTC. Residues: CASSGQGIGEQFF.

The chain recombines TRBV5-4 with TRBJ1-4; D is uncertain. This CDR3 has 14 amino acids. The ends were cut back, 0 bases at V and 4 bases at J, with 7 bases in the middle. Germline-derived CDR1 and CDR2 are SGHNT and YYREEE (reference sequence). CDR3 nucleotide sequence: TGTGCCAGCAGCTTGGGGCAGAATAATGAAAAACTGTTTTTT. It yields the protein CASSLGQNNEKLFF. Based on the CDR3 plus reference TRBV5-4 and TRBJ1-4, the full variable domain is ETGVTQSPTHLIKTRGQQVTLRCSSQSGHNTVSWYQQALGQGPQFIFQYYREEENGRGNFPPRFSGLQFPNYSSELNVNALELDDSALYLCASSLGQNNEKLFFGSGTQLSVL.

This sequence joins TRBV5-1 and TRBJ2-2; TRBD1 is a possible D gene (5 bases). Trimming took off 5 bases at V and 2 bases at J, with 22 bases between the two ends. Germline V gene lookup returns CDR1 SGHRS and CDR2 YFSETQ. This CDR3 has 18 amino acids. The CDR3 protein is CASRGYTFGHTNTGELFF. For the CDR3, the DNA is TGCGCCAGCAGAGGTTATACGTTCGGACACACAAACACCGGGGAGCTGTTTTTT.

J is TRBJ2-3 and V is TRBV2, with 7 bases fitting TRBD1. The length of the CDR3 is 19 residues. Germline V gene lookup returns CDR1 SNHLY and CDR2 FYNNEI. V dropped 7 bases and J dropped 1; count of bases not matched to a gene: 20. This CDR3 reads CASTSESTRTGARTDTQYF. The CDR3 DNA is TGTGCCAGCACCTCTGAGAGCACTAGAACAGGGGCCCGCACAGATACGCAGTATTTT. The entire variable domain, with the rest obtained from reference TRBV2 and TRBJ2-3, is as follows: EPEVTQTPSHQVTQMGQEVILRCVPISNHLYFYWYRQILGQKVEFLVSFYNNEISEKSEIFDDQFSVERPDGSNFTLKIRSTKLEDSAMYFCASTSESTRTGARTDTQYFGPGTRLTVL.

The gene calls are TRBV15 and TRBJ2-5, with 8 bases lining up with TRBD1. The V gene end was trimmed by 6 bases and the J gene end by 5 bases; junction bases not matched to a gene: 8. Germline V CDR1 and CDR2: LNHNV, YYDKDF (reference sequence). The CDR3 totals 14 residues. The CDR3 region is CATRGRTGRETQYF. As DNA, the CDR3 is TGTGCCACCAGGGGCCGGACAGGGCGGGAGACCCAGTACTTC.

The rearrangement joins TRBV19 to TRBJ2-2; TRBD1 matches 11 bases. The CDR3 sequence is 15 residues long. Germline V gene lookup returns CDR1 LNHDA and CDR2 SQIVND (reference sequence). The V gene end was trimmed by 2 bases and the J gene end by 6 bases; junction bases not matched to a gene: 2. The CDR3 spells CASSIWDRGAGELFF. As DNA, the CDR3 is TGTGCCAGTAGTATATGGGACAGGGGGGCCGGGGAGCTGTTTTTT.

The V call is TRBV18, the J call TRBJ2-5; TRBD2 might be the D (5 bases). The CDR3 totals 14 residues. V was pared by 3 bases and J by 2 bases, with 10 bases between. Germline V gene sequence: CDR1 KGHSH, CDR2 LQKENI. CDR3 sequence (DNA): TGTGCCAGCTCACCGATTACGGGGCAAGAGACCCAGTACTTC. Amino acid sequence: CASSPITGQETQYF. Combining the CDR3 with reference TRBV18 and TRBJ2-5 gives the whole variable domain NAGVMQNPRHLVRRRGQEARLRCSPMKGHSHVYWYRQLPEEGLKFMVYLQKENIIDESGMPKERFSAEFPKEGPSILRIQQVVRGDSAAYFCASSPITGQETQYFGPGTRLLVL.

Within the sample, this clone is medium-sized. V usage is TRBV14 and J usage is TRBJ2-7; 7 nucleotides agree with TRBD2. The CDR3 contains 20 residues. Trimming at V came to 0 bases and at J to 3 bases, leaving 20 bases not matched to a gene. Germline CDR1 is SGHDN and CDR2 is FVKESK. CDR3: CASSQEGRIPKRDYRYEQYF. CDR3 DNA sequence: TGTGCCAGCAGCCAAGAAGGACGGATTCCCAAACGGGACTATCGCTACGAGCAGTACTTC.

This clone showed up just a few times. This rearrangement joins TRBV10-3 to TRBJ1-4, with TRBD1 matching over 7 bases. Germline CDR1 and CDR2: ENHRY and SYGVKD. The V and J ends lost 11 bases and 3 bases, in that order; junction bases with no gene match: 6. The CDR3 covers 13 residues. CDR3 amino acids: CAVRDSANEKLFF. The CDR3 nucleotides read TGTGCCGTCCGGGACAGTGCTAATGAAAAACTGTTTTTT.

DNA of the CDR3: TGTGCCAGCAGTATACAGGGGACCGGGGAGCTGTTTTTT. Amino acid sequence: CASSIQGTGELFF. J is TRBJ2-2 and V is TRBV6-4; TRBD1 agrees at 7 bases. V lost 5 bases to trimming and J lost 5 bases; unmatched junction nucleotides: 2. Germline V gives CDR1 MRHNA, CDR2 SNTAGT. The CDR3 is 13 amino acids.

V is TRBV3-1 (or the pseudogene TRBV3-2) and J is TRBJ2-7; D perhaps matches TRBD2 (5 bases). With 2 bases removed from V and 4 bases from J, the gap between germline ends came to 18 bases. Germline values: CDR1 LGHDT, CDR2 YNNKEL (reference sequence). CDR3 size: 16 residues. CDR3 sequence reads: CASSQRLREPSYEQYF. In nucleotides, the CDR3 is TGTGCCAGCAGCCAAAGGTTACGGGAACCTTCTTACGAGCAGTACTTC.

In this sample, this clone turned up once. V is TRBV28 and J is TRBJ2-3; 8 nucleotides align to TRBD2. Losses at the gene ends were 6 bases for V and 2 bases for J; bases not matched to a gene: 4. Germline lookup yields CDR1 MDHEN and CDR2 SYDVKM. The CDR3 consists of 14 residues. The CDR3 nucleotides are TGTGCCAGCAGACGGGGGGGCTTCACAGATACGCAGTATTTT. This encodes CASRRGGFTDTQYF.

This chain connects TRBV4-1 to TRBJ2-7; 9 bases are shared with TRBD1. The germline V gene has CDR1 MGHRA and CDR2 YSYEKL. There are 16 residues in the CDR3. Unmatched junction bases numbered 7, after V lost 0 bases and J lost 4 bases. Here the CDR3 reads CASSQDLGQGLYEQYF. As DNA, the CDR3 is TGCGCCAGCAGCCAAGATCTGGGACAGGGATTATACGAGCAGTACTTC.

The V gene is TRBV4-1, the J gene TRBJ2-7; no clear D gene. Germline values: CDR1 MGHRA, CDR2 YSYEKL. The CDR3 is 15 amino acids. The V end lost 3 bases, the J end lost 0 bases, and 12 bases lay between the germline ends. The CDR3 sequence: CASSHPPPRSYEQYF. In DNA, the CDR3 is TGCGCCAGCAGCCATCCCCCCCCGCGCTCCTACGAGCAGTACTTC.

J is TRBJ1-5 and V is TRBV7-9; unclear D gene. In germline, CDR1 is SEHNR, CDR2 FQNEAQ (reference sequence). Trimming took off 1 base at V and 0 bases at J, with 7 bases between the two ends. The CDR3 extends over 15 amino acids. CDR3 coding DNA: TGTGCCAGCAGCTTAGAGGGAGGTAGCAATCAGCCCCAGCATTTT. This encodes CASSLEGGSNQPQHF.

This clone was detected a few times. The CDR3 sequence: CASSQRTGNEKLFF. The CDR3 region has the DNA TGCGCCAGCAGCCAACGGACGGGAAATGAAAAACTGTTTTTT. The chain is built from TRBV4-3 and TRBJ1-4; no definite D call. The V gene's germline CDR1 is LGHNA and CDR2 YSLEER. Trimming stripped 2 bases from V and 5 bases from J, with 9 bases between. This CDR3 has 14 amino acids.

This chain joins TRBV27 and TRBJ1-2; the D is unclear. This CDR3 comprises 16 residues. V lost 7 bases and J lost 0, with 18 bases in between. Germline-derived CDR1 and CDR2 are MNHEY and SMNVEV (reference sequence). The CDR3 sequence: CASTPAWRVPNYGYTF. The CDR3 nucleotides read TGTGCCAGCACTCCGGCTTGGAGGGTCCCTAACTATGGCTACACCTTC.

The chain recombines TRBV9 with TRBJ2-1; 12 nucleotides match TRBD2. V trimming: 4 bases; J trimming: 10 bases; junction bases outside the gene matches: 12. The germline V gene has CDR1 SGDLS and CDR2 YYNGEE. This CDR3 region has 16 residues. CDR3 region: CASSSGTSGWMGEQFF. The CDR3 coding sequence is TGTGCCAGCAGCTCCGGGACTAGCGGGTGGATGGGGGAGCAGTTCTTC.

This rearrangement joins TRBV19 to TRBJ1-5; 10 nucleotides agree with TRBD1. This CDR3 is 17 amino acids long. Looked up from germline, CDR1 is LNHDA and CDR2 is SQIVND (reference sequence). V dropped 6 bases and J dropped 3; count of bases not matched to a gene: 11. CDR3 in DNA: TGTGCCAGTAGACTAAGACCGGGACAGGGGCACAATCAGCCCCAGCATTTT. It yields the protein CASRLRPGQGHNQPQHF. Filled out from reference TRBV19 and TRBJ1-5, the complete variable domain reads DGGITQSPKYLFRKEGQNVTLSCEQNLNHDAMYWYRQDPGQGLRLIYYSQIVNDFQKGDIAEGYSVSREKKESFPLTVTSAQKNPTAFYLCASRLRPGQGHNQPQHFGDGTRLSIL.

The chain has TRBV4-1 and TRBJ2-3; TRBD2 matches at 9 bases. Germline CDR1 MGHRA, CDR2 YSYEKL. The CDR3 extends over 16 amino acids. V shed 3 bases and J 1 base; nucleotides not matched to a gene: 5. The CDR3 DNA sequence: TGCGCCAGCAGCCACGTAGCGGGGGTGGGCACAGATACGCAGTATTTT. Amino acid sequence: CASSHVAGVGTDTQYF.

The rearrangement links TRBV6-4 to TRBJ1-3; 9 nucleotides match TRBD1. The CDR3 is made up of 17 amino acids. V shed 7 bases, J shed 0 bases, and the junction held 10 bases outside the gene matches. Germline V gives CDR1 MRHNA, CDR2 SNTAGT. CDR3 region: CASTSEGQGDSGNTIYF. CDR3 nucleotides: TGTGCCAGCACCTCCGAGGGACAGGGTGACTCTGGAAACACCATATATTTT.

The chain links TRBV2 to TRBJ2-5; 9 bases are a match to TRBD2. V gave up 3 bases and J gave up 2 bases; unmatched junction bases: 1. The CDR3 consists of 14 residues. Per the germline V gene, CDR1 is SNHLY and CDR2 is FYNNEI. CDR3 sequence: CASSDSGGQETQYF. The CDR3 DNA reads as TGTGCCAGCAGTGATAGCGGGGGTCAAGAGACCCAGTACTTC.

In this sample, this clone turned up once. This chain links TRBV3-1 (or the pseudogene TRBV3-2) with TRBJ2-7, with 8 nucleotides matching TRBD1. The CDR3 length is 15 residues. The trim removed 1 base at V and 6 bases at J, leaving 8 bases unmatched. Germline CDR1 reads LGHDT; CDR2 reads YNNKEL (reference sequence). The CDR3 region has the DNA TGTGCCAGCAGCCAAGGGCAGGGGGCGTTTATCGAGCAGTACTTC. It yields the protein CASSQGQGAFIEQYF.